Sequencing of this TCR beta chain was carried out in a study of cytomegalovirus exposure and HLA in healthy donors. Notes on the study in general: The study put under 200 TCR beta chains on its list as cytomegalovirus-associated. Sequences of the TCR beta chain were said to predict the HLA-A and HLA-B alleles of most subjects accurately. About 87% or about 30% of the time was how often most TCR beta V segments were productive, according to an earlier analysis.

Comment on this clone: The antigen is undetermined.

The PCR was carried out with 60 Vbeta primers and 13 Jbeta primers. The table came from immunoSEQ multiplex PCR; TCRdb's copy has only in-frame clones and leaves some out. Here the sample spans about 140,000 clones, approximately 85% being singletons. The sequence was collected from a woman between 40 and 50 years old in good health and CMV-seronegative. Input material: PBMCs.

CDR3 in amino acids: CASSYVGTMNTEAFF. CDR3 coding DNA: TGTGCCAGCAGTTACGTAGGGACAATGAACACTGAAGCTTTCTTT. V and J are TRBV6-5 and TRBJ1-1; tentative D call: TRBD1 (6 bases). CDR3 length: 15 residues. Germline V gene sequence: CDR1 MNHEY, CDR2 SVGAGI. Trimming removed 2 bases at V and 0 bases at J, with 10 bases between.